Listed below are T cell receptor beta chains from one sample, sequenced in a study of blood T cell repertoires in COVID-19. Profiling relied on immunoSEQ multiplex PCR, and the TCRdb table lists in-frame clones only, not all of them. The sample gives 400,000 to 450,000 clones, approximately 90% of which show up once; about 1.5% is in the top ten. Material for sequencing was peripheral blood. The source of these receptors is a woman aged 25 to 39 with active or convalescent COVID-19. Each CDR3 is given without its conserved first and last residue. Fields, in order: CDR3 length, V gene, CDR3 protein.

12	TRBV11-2	ASSLTDLNTEAF
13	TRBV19	ASSPDPRKNTEAF
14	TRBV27	ASSAGTGLSNQPQH
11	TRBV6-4	ASSDFGGTEAF
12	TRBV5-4	ASSYGVGNTEAF
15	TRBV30	AYRTGTSGSGGDTQY
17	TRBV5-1	ASSASSRAPQRSGNTIY
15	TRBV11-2	ASSLGDEAGAYNEQF
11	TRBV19	ASSTPTGYGYT
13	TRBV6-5	ASRVAGGNTGELF
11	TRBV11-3	ASSATGGEKLF
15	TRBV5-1	ASSSPTTTDHNYGYT
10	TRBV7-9	ASSRQDYGYT
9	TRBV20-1	SAGREYGYT
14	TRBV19	ASSTPGQFSTDTQY
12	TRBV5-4	ASSPDIISYEQY
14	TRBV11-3	ASSTHRGTGANVLT
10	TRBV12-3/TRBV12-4	ASSPPGGEQF
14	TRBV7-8	ASSQMGQSPTGELF
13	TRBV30	AWSVRQGAGGELF
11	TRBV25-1	ASRRGGSYEQY
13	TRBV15	ATSKDSLTNQPQH
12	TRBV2	ASSPGTGSFPKY
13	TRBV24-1	ATSDSTGGASGYT
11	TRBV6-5	ASRLQGADGYT
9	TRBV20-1	SARVGETQY
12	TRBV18	ASSPQGQGYEQY
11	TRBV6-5	ASSRGQNYGYT
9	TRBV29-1	SVDIRETQY
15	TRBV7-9	ASSLAGAESTGNTIY
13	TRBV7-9	ASSSRTVRNEKLF
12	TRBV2	AREERAGNTEAF